This T cell receptor beta chain originates from a study of cytomegalovirus exposure and HLA in healthy donors. For the study at large: As released early, the data held approximately 80 million unique TCRs from HLA-typed donors. General observations from the study: A later analysis found common viral pathogens apparently linked to several of the most significant clusters. Across donors, presence/absence analyses took sequencing depth to be roughly uniform. TCR beta sequences reportedly predicted most subjects' HLA-A and HLA-B alleles accurately.

PCR used 60 Vbeta primers and 13 Jbeta primers. The data were produced by immunoSEQ multiplex PCR, yet TCRdb's version contains in-frame clones alone and is incomplete. The profile shows some 200,000 clones, around 73% of them singletons. On this clone itself: No antigen is known for it.

V lost 1 base and J lost 1, with 10 bases in between. This CDR3 has 15 amino acids. Germline CDR1 reads MGHRA; CDR2 reads YSYEKL. The chain has TRBV4-1 and TRBJ1-1; D is ambiguous. Sequenced material: PBMCs. The source of this sequence is a woman in her twenties or thirties in good health and CMV-seronegative. As DNA, the CDR3 is TGCGCCAGCAGCCAAGGTGGCAGAAGGAACACTGAAGCTTTCTTT. Protein product: CASSQGGRRNTEAFF.